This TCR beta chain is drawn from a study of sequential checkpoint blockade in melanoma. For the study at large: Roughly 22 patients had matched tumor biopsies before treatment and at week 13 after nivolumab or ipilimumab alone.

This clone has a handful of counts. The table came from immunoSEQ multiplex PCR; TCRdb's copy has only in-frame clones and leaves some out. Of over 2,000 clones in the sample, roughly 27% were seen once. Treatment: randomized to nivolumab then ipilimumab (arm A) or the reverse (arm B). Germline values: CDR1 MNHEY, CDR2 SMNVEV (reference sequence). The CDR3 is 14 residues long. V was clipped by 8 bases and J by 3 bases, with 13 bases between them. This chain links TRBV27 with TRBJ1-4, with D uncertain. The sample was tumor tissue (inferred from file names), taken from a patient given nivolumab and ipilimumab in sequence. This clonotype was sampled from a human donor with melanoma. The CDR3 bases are TGTGCCAGCCGATTTAACATGGCTAATGAAAAACTGTTTTTT. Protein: CASRFNMANEKLFF.